The rows below give T cell receptor beta chains drawn from one sample of a study of blood T cell repertoires in COVID-19. Libraries were prepared by immunoSEQ multiplex PCR; TCRdb keeps only in-frame clonotypes and omits some of them. The table lists over 85,000 clones, 85% to 90% of them singletons. The sample comprised peripheral blood. The receptors stem from a human donor in a cohort sampled during active COVID-19. CDR3s include the opening cysteine and the closing phenylalanine or tryptophan. A D gene is named only where the DNA matches it firmly. The size field is filled for only some rows; it gives once, few, many or a size class.

.,TRBV3-1/TRBV3-2,TRBJ2-7,TRBD1,TGTGCCAGCAGCCCCGAGGACAGGGTAAACGAGCAGTACTTC,CASSPEDRVNEQYF
once,TRBV5-1,TRBJ1-4,.,TGCGCCAGCAGCTTGGGACCGGGAACAACTAATGAAAAACTGTTTTTT,CASSLGPGTTNEKLFF
.,TRBV27,TRBJ2-1,.,TGTGCCAGCAGTTTAGGCGGGTCGAAGGAGTTCTTC,CASSLGGSKEFF
.,TRBV19,TRBJ1-2,.,TGTGCCAGTAGTAATCCGGCAGGAGGGTATGGCTACACCTTC,CASSNPAGGYGYTF
.,TRBV5-4,TRBJ2-2,.,TGTGCCAGCAGCTTCTTCCCTAGAGGTGCCGGGGAGCTGTTTTTT,CASSFFPRGAGELFF
.,TRBV27,TRBJ1-5,TRBD1,TGTGCCAGCAGTCCCAACTCCGGGACAGGACGAAGTCAGCCCCAGCATTTT,CASSPNSGTGRSQPQHF
.,TRBV18,TRBJ1-1,.,TGTGCCAGCTCCGGTAGTGGGCCTACAGAGGGAGCTTTCTTT,CASSGSGPTEGAFF
.,TRBV29-1,TRBJ1-5,TRBD1,TGCAGCGTTGACCCTGACAGGGAGGATCAGCCCCAGCATTTT,CSVDPDREDQPQHF
.,TRBV15,TRBJ2-7,TRBD2,TGTGCCACCAGCAGAGGTAGCGGGAGGAATTACGAGCAGTACTTC,CATSRGSGRNYEQYF
once,TRBV10-1,TRBJ2-1,TRBD1,TGCGCCAGCAGTCAGGGGACAGCCCTTTCCTACAATGAGCAGTTCTTC,CASSQGTALSYNEQFF
.,TRBV6-2/TRBV6-3,TRBJ2-7,TRBD1,TGTGCCAGCAGCCCGACAGGGTTCGAGCAGTACTTC,CASSPTGFEQYF
.,TRBV5-1,TRBJ1-2,TRBD1,TGCGCCAGCAGCGTACTCCAGGGGGGCTATGGCTACACCTTC,CASSVLQGGYGYTF
.,TRBV7-9,TRBJ1-6,TRBD1,TGTGCCAGCAGCTTATCGGGACAGCAGGTTTCACCCCTCCACTTT,CASSLSGQQVSPLHF
.,TRBV14,TRBJ1-4,.,TGTGCCAGCAGCCCCAGACAGTCTAATGAAAAACTGTTTTTT,CASSPRQSNEKLFF
.,TRBV9,TRBJ1-5,.,TGTGCCAGCAGCGCCACCATGGAGGGCCAGCCCCAGCATTTT,CASSATMEGQPQHF
.,TRBV10-3,TRBJ1-2,TRBD1,TGTGCCACCCTGAGAGACAGGGGGCCAGATGGCTACACCTTC,CATLRDRGPDGYTF
once,TRBV7-9,TRBJ1-2,.,TGTGCCAGCAGCTTAGCGGCCTTAATATCTTTCGATGGCTACACCTTC,CASSLAALISFDGYTF
.,TRBV19,TRBJ1-5,TRBD1,TGTGCCAGTAGTATCTGGACAGGGGATCAGCCCCAGCATTTT,CASSIWTGDQPQHF
.,TRBV10-1,TRBJ2-5,TRBD2,TGCGCCAGCAGTGAGGGACGGGAGGGAAAGACCCAGTACTTC,CASSEGREGKTQYF
.,TRBV30,TRBJ1-2,.,TGTGCCTGGAGTGTAGAGTCAGGGCCCGGGTATGGCTACACCTTC,CAWSVESGPGYGYTF
.,TRBV6-6,TRBJ2-1,TRBD2,TGTGCCAGCAGTTACTGGCTAGCGGGGGGGCCGGATGAGCAGTTCTTC,CASSYWLAGGPDEQFF
.,TRBV7-3,TRBJ2-1,TRBD2,TGTGCCAGCAGCTCACTAGCGGGGGGCTACAATGAGCAGTTCTTC,CASSSLAGGYNEQFF
.,TRBV3-1/TRBV3-2,TRBJ2-1,TRBD2,TGTGCCAGCAGCCAAGTGGCTAGCGGGAGAGGTGAGCAGTTCTTC,CASSQVASGRGEQFF
.,TRBV7-2,TRBJ2-3,.,TGTGCCAGCAGCTTAGATTCCCCTAAGCCCGATACGCAGTATTTT,CASSLDSPKPDTQYF
.,TRBV29-1,TRBJ2-3,.,TGCAGCGTTGAGAATCAAGGCTGGCGGGTCGAGGGCACAGATACGCAGTATTTT,CSVENQGWRVEGTDTQYF
.,TRBV9,TRBJ1-3,TRBD1,TGTGCCAGCAGCCTCACGGGACAGTACTCTGGAAACACCATATATTTT,CASSLTGQYSGNTIYF
.,TRBV7-2,TRBJ1-1,.,TGTGCCAGCAGAGCGACAGCACTAAACACTGAAGCTTTCTTT,CASRATALNTEAFF
.,TRBV10-3,TRBJ1-1,.,TGTGCCACCCTGGGGCAGTTGAACACTGAAGCTTTCTTT,CATLGQLNTEAFF
.,TRBV7-9,TRBJ1-1,.,TGTGCCAGCAGCTTACCGGGGTCGAACACTGAAGCTTTCTTT,CASSLPGSNTEAFF
.,TRBV6-2/TRBV6-3,TRBJ1-3,.,TGTGCCAGCAGTTACGGAGAATTCTCTGGAAACACTATATATTTT,CASSYGEFSGNTIYF
.,TRBV12-3/TRBV12-4,TRBJ2-7,.,TGTGCCACAGCGGGTAGAGCAGGCGAGCAGTACTTC,CATAGRAGEQYF
.,TRBV30,TRBJ1-2,TRBD1,TGTGCCTTTGACAGGGATGGAGGGAACTATGGCTACACCTTC,CAFDRDGGNYGYTF
once,TRBV7-2,TRBJ1-2,.,TGTGCCAGCACCGAAGGAGGCCACTTGGGCCCAAATGGCTACACCTTC,CASTEGGHLGPNGYTF
.,TRBV7-9,TRBJ1-1,TRBD1,TGTGCCAGCAGCCGGGACAGACATGATCCTGAAGCTTTCTTT,CASSRDRHDPEAFF
.,TRBV10-1,TRBJ1-4,.,TGCGCCAGCAGTGAAGGGACTGCTAATGAAAAACTGTTTTTT,CASSEGTANEKLFF
.,TRBV2,TRBJ2-3,TRBD1,TGTGCCAGCAGACCCCGGGACAGGGGCGCTGATACGCAGTATTTT,CASRPRDRGADTQYF
.,TRBV5-4,TRBJ2-7,.,TGTGCCAGCAGAACAGTCGGCTCCTACGAGCAGTACTTC,CASRTVGSYEQYF